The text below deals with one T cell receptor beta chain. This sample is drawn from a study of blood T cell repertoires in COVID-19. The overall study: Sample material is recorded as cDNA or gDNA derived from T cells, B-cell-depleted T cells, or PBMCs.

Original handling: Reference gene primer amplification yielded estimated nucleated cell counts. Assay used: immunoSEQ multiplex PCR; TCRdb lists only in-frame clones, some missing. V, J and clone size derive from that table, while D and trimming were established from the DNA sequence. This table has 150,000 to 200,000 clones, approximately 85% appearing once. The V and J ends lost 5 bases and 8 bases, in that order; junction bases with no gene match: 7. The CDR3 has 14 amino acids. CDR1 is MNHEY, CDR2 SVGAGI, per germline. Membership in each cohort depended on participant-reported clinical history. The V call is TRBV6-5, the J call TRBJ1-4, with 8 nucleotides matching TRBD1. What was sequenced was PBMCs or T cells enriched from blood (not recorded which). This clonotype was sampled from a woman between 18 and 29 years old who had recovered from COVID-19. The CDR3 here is CASSPAGGGEKLFF. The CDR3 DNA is TGTGCCAGCAGTCCAGCAGGGGGCGGAGAAAAACTGTTTTTT.